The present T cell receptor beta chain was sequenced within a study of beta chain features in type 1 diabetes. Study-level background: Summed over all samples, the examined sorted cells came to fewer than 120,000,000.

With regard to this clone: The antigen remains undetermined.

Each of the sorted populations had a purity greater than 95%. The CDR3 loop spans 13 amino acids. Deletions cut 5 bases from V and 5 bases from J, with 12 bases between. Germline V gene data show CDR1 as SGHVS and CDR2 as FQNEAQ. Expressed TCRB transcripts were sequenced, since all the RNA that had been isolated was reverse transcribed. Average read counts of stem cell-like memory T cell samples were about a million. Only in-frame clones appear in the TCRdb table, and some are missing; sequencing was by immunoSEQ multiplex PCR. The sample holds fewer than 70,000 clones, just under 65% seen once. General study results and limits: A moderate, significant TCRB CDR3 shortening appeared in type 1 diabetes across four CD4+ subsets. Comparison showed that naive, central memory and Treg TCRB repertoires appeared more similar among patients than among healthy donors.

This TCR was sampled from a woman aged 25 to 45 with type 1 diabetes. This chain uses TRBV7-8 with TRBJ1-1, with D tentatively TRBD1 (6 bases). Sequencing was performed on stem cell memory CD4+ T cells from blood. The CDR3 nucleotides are TGTGCCAGCAGCCCCAGGGGCTGGACTGAAGCTTTCTTT. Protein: CASSPRGWTEAFF.